This TCR beta chain originates from a study of OX40 agonist ivuxolimab in advanced cancers. Study context: Enrolled patients in dose escalation had cancers that were hepatocellular carcinoma, melanoma, renal cell or head and neck cancer.

Drawing of blood for sampling happened at baseline, at cycle 4 day 1, and at cycle 7 day 1. Profiled with immunoSEQ multiplex PCR; TCRdb holds only in-frame clones, not every one. The top ten hold about 37% of the sample, which has 20,000 to 30,000 clones, 85% seen once. V was trimmed by 0 bases and J by 2 bases, leaving 2 bases between them. Germline assignment: CDR1 MNHEY and CDR2 SVGAGI. This CDR3 has 13 amino acids. Sequenced here: CD4+ or CD8+ T cells sorted from blood, sampled in a trial of the OX40 agonist ivuxolimab. This clonotype was sampled from an adult with an advanced solid tumor such as melanoma, head and neck, liver or kidney cancer. The chain combines TRBV6-5 with TRBJ2-1; D is uncertain. CDR3 sequence (DNA): TGTGCCAGCAGTTACTCAGCCTACAATGAGCAGTTCTTC. Protein product: CASSYSAYNEQFF.